The T cell receptor beta chain described here comes from a study of shared clonotypes between healthy human individuals. Study overall: The study used three CD4 naive, three CD4 memory, two CD8 naive and one CD8 memory plate per donor.

Overall study results and limits: Tissues were not sampled, only blood, and their repertoires likely differ.

Some clones are missing from TCRdb's copy, which holds only in-frame ones; the method was immunoSEQ multiplex PCR. In the table there are over a million clones, roughly 96% of which are singletons. Notes on this clone: Antigen specificity is unknown.

The CDR3 spans 12 residues. V trimming: 8 bases; J trimming: 8 bases; junction bases outside the gene matches: 6. CDR1 and CDR2 (germline): LNHNV, YYDKDF (reference sequence). The TCR comes from a man aged 25-40 years in good health. The rearrangement links TRBV15 to TRBJ2-1; 7 positions match TRBD1. Specimen: naive CD4+ T cells sorted from blood. Indicated subset: CD45RA+ positively selected. CDR3 protein: CATRDRDHEQFF. The CDR3 DNA follows: TGTGCCACCCGAGACAGGGACCATGAGCAGTTCTTC. The entire variable domain, with the rest obtained from reference TRBV15 and TRBJ2-1, is as follows: DAMVIQNPRYQVTQFGKPVTLSCSQTLNHNVMYWYQQKSSQAPKLLFHYYDKDFNNEADTPDNFQSRRPNTSFCFLDIRSPGLGDTAMYLCATRDRDHEQFFGPGTRLTVL.